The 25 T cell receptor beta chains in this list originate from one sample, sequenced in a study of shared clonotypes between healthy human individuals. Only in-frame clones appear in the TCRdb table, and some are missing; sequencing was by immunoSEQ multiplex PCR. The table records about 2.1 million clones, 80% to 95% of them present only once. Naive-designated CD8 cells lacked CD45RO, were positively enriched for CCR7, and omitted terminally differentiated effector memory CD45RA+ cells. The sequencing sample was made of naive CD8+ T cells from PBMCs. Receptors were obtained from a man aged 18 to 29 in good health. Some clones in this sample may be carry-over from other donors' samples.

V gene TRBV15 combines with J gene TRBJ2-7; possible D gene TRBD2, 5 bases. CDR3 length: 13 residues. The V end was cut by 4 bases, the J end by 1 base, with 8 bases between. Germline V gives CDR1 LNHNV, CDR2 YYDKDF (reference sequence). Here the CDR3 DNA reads TGTGCCACCAGCAATCGGGAATCCTACGAGCAGTACTTC. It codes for CATSNRESYEQYF.

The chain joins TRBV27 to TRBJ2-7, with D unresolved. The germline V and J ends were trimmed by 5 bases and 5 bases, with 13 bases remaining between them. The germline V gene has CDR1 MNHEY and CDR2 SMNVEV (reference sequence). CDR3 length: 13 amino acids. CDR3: CASSISRFHEQYF. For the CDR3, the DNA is TGTGCCAGCAGTATCAGCAGGTTCCACGAGCAGTACTTC.

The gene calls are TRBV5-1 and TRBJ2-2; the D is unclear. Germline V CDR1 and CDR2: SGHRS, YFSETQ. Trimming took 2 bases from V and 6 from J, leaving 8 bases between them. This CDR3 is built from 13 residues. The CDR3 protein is CASSLKVAGELFF. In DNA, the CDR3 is TGCGCCAGCAGCTTAAAGGTGGCCGGGGAGCTGTTTTTT.

DNA of the CDR3: TGTGCCAGCAGCCCCCAAACCGGCAGGGTAAACATTCAGTACTTC. The encoded protein is CASSPQTGRVNIQYF. This chain joins TRBV4-2 and TRBJ2-4, with a tentative D call TRBD1 (5 bases). Trimming took off 4 bases at V and 6 bases at J, with 16 bases between the two ends. Germline CDR1 and CDR2: LGHNA and YNFKEQ. CDR3 size: 15 residues.

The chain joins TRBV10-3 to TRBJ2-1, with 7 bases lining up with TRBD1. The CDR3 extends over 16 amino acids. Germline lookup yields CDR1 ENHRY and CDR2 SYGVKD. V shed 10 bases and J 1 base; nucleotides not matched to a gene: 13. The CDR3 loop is CATRSSGTESYNEQFF. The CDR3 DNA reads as TGTGCCACCCGGAGCTCCGGGACAGAGTCCTACAATGAGCAGTTCTTC.

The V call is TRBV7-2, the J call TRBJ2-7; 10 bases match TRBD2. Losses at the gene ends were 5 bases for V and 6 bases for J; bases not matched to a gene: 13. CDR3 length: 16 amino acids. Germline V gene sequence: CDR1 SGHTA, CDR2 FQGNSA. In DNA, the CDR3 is TGTGCCAGCAGCCCTCTAACCTTGAGCGGGAGGGCCGAGCAGTACTTC. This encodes CASSPLTLSGRAEQYF.

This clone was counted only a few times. The CDR3 reads CASSSRDPSGANVLTF. The CDR3 DNA follows: TGTGCCAGCAGCTCCAGGGACCCATCTGGGGCCAACGTCCTGACTTTC. This chain joins TRBV7-8 and TRBJ2-6; D possibly uses TRBD1 or TRBD2 (5 bases each). This CDR3 has 16 amino acids. Trimming shortened V by 4 bases and J by 1 base, and 11 bases separated the two germline ends. Per germline, CDR1 SGHVS and CDR2 FQNEAQ.

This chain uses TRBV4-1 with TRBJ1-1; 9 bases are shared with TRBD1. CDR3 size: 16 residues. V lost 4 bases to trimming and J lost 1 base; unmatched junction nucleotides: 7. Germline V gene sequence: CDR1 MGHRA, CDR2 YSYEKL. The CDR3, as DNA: TGCGCCAGCAGCCTCCGGGACAGGGTCGCGAACACTGAAGCTTTCTTT. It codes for CASSLRDRVANTEAFF.

This chain's CDR3 is CASSSGRAYEQYF. The CDR3 nucleotides are TGTGCCAGCAGCAGCGGGAGGGCCTACGAGCAGTACTTC. The gene calls are TRBV5-6 and TRBJ2-7; 10 bases match TRBD2. This CDR3 is built from 13 residues. The germline V gene has CDR1 SGHDT and CDR2 YYEEEE. V shed 4 bases and J 2 bases; nucleotides not matched to a gene: 0.

DNA of the CDR3: TGTGCCAGCAGCCACACAGAATCCTACAATGAGCAGTTCTTC. Translation gives CASSHTESYNEQFF. V is TRBV27 and J is TRBJ2-1, with D unresolved. This CDR3 comprises 14 residues. Trimming took 6 bases from V and 1 from J, leaving 10 bases between them. CDR1 is MNHEY, CDR2 SMNVEV, per germline (reference sequence).

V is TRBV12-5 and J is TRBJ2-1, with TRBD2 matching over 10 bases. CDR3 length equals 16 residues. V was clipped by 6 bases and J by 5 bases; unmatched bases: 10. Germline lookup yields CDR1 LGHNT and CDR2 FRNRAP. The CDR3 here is CASGYQAGGPDNEQFF. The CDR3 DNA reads TGTGCTAGTGGGTACCAAGCGGGAGGGCCGGACAATGAGCAGTTCTTC.

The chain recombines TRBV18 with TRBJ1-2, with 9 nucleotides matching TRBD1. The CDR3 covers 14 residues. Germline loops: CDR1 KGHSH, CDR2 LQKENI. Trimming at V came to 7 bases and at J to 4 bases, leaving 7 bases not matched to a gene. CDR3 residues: CASLEDRGSYGYTF. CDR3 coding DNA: TGTGCCAGCTTAGAGGACAGGGGATCCTATGGCTACACCTTC.

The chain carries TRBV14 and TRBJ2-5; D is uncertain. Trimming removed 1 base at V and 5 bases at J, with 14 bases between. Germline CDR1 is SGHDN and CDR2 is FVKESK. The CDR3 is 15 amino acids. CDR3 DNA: TGTGCCAGCAGCCAAGCCGGAGTTGTGCAGGAGACCCAGTACTTC. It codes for CASSQAGVVQETQYF.

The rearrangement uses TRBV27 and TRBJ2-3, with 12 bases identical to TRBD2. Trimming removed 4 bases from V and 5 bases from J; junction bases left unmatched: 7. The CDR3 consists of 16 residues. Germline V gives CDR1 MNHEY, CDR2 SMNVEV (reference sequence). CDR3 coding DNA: TGTGCCAGCAGTTATACGACTAGCGGGAGAAGAGATACGCAGTATTTT. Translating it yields CASSYTTSGRRDTQYF.

The DNA of the CDR3 is TGTGCCAGCAGCACCGGGACAGGGGGGTGGGAGACCCAGTACTTC. Translated, it gives CASSTGTGGWETQYF. The V and J genes are TRBV28 and TRBJ2-5; 11 nucleotides agree with TRBD1. There are 15 residues in the CDR3. Per germline, CDR1 MDHEN and CDR2 SYDVKM. The trim removed 6 bases at V and 5 bases at J, leaving 8 bases unmatched.

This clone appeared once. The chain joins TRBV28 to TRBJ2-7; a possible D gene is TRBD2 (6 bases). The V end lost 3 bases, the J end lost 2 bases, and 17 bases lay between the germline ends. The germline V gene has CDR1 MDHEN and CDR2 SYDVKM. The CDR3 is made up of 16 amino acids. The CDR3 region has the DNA TGTGCCAGCAGTTTCGTACGGACTACTTACCCCTACGAGCAGTACTTC. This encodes CASSFVRTTYPYEQYF.

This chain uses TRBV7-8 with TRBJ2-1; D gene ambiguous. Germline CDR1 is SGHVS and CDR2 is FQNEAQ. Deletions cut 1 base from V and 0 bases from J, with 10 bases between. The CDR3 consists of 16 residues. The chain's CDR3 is CASSLGRPSSYNEQFF. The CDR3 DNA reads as TGTGCCAGCAGCTTAGGGCGACCAAGCTCCTACAATGAGCAGTTCTTC.

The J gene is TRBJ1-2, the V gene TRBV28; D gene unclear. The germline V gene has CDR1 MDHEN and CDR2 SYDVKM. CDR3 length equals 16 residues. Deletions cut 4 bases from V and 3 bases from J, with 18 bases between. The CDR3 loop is CASSSPGPRFDYGYTF. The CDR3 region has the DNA TGTGCCAGCAGTTCCCCCGGACCCCGATTTGACTATGGCTACACCTTC.

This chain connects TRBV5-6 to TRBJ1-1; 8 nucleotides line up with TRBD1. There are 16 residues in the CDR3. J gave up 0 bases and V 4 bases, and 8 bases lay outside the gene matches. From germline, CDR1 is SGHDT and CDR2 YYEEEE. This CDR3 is CASSTGTGGLNTEAFF. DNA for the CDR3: TGTGCCAGCAGCACTGGGACAGGTGGATTGAACACTGAAGCTTTCTTT. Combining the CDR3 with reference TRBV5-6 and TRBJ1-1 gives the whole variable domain DAGVTQSPTHLIKTRGQQVTLRCSPKSGHDTVSWYQQALGQGPQFIFQYYEEEERQRGNFPDRFSGHQFPNYSSELNVNALLLGDSALYLCASSTGTGGLNTEAFFGQGTRLTVV.

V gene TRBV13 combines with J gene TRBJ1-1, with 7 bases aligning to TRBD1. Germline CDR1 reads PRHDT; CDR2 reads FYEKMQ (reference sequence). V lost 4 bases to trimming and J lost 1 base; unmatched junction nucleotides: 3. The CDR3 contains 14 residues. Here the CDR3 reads CASSSRQGNTEAFF. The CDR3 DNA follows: TGTGCCAGCAGCTCCCGACAGGGGAACACTGAAGCTTTCTTT.

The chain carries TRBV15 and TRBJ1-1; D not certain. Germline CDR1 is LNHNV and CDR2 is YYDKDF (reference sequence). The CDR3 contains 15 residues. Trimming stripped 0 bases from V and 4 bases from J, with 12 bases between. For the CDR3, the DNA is TGTGCCACCAGCAGAGATAGACCGGGGATCACTGAAGCTTTCTTT. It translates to CATSRDRPGITEAFF. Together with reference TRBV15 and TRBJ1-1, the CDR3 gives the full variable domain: DAMVIQNPRYQVTQFGKPVTLSCSQTLNHNVMYWYQQKSSQAPKLLFHYYDKDFNNEADTPDNFQSRRPNTSFCFLDIRSPGLGDTAMYLCATSRDRPGITEAFFGQGTRLTVV.

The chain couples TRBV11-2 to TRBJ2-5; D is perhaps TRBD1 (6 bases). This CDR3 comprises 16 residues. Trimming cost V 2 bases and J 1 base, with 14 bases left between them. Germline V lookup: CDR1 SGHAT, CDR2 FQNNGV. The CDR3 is CASSLYDRRLQETQYF. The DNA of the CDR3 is TGTGCCAGCAGCTTATATGACAGGCGACTCCAAGAGACCCAGTACTTC.

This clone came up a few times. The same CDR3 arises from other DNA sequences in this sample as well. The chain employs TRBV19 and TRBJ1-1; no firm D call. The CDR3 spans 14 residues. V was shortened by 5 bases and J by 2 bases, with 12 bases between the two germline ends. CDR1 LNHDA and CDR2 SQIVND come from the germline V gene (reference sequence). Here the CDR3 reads CASSSSGVNTEAFF. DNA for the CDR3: TGTGCCAGTAGTTCCTCCGGGGTTAACACTGAAGCTTTCTTT. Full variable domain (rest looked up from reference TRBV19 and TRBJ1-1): DGGITQSPKYLFRKEGQNVTLSCEQNLNHDAMYWYRQDPGQGLRLIYYSQIVNDFQKGDIAEGYSVSREKKESFPLTVTSAQKNPTAFYLCASSSSGVNTEAFFGQGTRLTVV.

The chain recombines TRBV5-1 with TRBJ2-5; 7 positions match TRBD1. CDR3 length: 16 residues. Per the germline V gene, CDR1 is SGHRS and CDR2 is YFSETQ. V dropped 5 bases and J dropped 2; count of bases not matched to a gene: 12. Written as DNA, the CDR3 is TGCGCCAGCAGACAGGGGACAGTAGCGTTACAAGAGACCCAGTACTTC. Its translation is CASRQGTVALQETQYF.

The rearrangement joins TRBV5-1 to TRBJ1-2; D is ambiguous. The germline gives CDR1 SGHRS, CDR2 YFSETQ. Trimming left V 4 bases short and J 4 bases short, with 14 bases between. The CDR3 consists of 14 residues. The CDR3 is CASSKAEGRYGYTF. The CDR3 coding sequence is TGCGCCAGCAGCAAGGCCGAAGGGCGCTATGGCTACACCTTC.